This is a list of T cell receptor beta chains from one sample in a study of cytomegalovirus exposure and HLA in healthy donors. Using immunoSEQ multiplex PCR, the repertoire was profiled, and TCRdb retains in-frame clones only, with some absent. The table records about 67,000 clones, around 80% of them present only once. What was sequenced was PBMCs. The origin of the receptors is a man aged 40-49 years in good health and CMV-seronegative. The CDR3 runs from the conserved cysteine through the conserved F or W. Each record gives: J gene, V gene, CDR3 protein.

TRBJ2-1,TRBV9,CASSVDPTGSYNEQFF
TRBJ2-3,TRBV7-9,CSSSLGGQGTQYF
TRBJ2-5,TRBV5-4,CASSLRGLQETQYF
TRBJ2-7,TRBV5-1,CASSLGQGRHEQYF
TRBJ2-1,TRBV9,CASSATRGYNEQFF
TRBJ1-1,TRBV27,CASSLSGRVTEAFF
TRBJ2-1,TRBV7-9,CASSSTGASGHSYNEQFF
TRBJ2-5,TRBV9,CASSVAIDQRGQETQYF
TRBJ1-6,TRBV9,CASSVGWGGRAPLHF
TRBJ2-7,TRBV18,CASSPAGQALYEQYF
TRBJ2-7,TRBV2,CASIRAGESYEQYF